The rows below give T cell receptor beta chains drawn from one sample of a study of blood T cell repertoires in COVID-19. Method: immunoSEQ multiplex PCR; TCRdb's copy keeps in-frame clones and lacks some. This repertoire shows over 65,000 clones, 60% to 80% found once; its top ten account for 35% to 40%. Sequencing input: peripheral blood. Every receptor here comes from a man in his sixties with COVID-19, enrolled during active disease. CDR3s include the opening cysteine and the closing phenylalanine or tryptophan. Each record gives: CDR3 DNA, CDR3 protein, J gene, clone size, D gene, V gene. D genes are given only for firm matches. Size values are once, few and many counts, or a class for expanded clones, and some rows have none.

TGTGCCAGCAGCTTAGTTGACAGTAACGAGCAGTACTTC	CASSLVDSNEQYF	TRBJ2-7	NA	NA	TRBV7-9
TGTGCCAGCAGCTCCGGGACAGCCACCGGGGAGCTGTTTTTT	CASSSGTATGELFF	TRBJ2-2	NA	TRBD1	TRBV5-5
TGTGCCAGGGGGACTAGCGGTGAAGAACACCGGGGAGCTGTTTTT	CARGTSGEEHRGAVF	TRBJ2-2	NA	TRBD2	TRBV9
TGTGCCAGCGTACCTCCGGGGGTGGGCACTGAAGCTTTCTTT	CASVPPGVGTEAFF	TRBJ1-1	NA	NA	TRBV5-6
TGTGCCACCCGAGCGGGAGGGCCATTAAGAGAGACCCAGTACTTC	CATRAGGPLRETQYF	TRBJ2-5	NA	TRBD2	TRBV5-4
TGTGCCAGCAGCCAAACAGGGGGAAATCAGCCCCAGCATTTT	CASSQTGGNQPQHF	TRBJ1-5	NA	TRBD1	TRBV11-1
TGTGCCAGCAGGGCGGGTTCCTATAATTCACCCCTCCACTTT	CASRAGSYNSPLHF	TRBJ1-6	once	NA	TRBV5-4
TGCGCCACGGGACAGGGGGCTGAGTACACTGAAGCTTTCTTT	CATGQGAEYTEAFF	TRBJ1-1	NA	TRBD1	TRBV5-1
TGTGCCAGCAGCTTCCGGGACAGGGACGGTGAGCAGTTCTTC	CASSFRDRDGEQFF	TRBJ2-1	NA	TRBD1	TRBV9
TGTGCCAGCAGTTTGACGGACGGGAGCTCTGGAAACACCATATATTTT	CASSLTDGSSGNTIYF	TRBJ1-3	NA	NA	TRBV6-5
TGTGCCAGCAGCCCCGCGCAGGTGTCGAATTCACCCCTCCACTTT	CASSPAQVSNSPLHF	TRBJ1-6	NA	NA	TRBV7-9
TGTGCCAGCAGTCCCCAGGGACATGGGTATGGCTACACCTTC	CASSPQGHGYGYTF	TRBJ1-2	few	NA	TRBV27
TGTGCCAGCAAAACCGGGACAGGGGGTCACACTGAAGCTTTCTTT	CASKTGTGGHTEAFF	TRBJ1-1	NA	TRBD1	TRBV6-5
TGTGCCAGCAGCGTAGGGGACAGTGGTTTGAATGAGCAGTTCTTC	CASSVGDSGLNEQFF	TRBJ2-1	once	TRBD1	TRBV9
TGTGCCACCGAAGATCGGGACAGCTACGAGCAGTACTTC	CATEDRDSYEQYF	TRBJ2-7	NA	TRBD1	TRBV10-3
TGCGCCAGCAGCCACGTTGCAGGGTCGGGCACTGAAGCTTTCTTT	CASSHVAGSGTEAFF	TRBJ1-1	NA	NA	TRBV4-1
TGTGCCAGCAGCGTAGAGGGAGTGGTCACCGGGGAGCTGTTTTTT	CASSVEGVVTGELFF	TRBJ2-2	few	NA	TRBV9
TGTGCCAGCAGCGCCGCCGGGGGGAGTAAGGAGCAGTACTTC	CASSAAGGSKEQYF	TRBJ2-7	few	TRBD2	TRBV11-1
TGTGCCAGCAGACCACAGGGGCGGGAGACCCAGTACTTC	CASRPQGRETQYF	TRBJ2-5	NA	TRBD1	TRBV12-3/TRBV12-4
TGTGCCAGCAGCCCCCTCAGCGGAGGGGAGACCCAGTACTTC	CASSPLSGGETQYF	TRBJ2-5	NA	NA	TRBV11-3
TGTGCCAGTAGGGGTGAAGGGGGCAGTGAAACAGATACGCAGTATTTT	CASRGEGGSETDTQYF	TRBJ2-3	NA	TRBD1	TRBV19
TGCGCCAGCAGCTTGGGCGGGACAGGGAGGACCGGGGAGCTGTTTTTT	CASSLGGTGRTGELFF	TRBJ2-2	few	TRBD1	TRBV5-1
TGTGCCAGCAGACTGGGGACTAGCGAATCCTACGAGCAGTACTTC	CASRLGTSESYEQYF	TRBJ2-7	NA	TRBD2	TRBV7-2
TGTGCCAGCAGTTTGGGACAGGGGACCTCCTACGAGCAGTACTTC	CASSLGQGTSYEQYF	TRBJ2-7	NA	TRBD1	TRBV6-5
TGTGCCAGCAGTGGAGGGACAGTGGGAGGCTATGGCTACACCTTC	CASSGGTVGGYGYTF	TRBJ1-2	NA	TRBD1	TRBV25-1
TGTGCCAGCAGCCGAGGACAGGGCGGCTATGGCTACACCTTC	CASSRGQGGYGYTF	TRBJ1-2	NA	TRBD1	TRBV5-8
TGCAGCGCTGCTCCGGACAGGCGGACTGAAGCTTTCTTT	CSAAPDRRTEAFF	TRBJ1-1	NA	TRBD1	TRBV29-1
TGTGCCAGCAGCTCACCTCGGACTAGCTTCGACAATGAGCAGTTCTTC	CASSSPRTSFDNEQFF	TRBJ2-1	NA	TRBD2	TRBV7-9
TGTGCCAGCAGCCTGGACAGGGCGAGCCACGAGCAGTACTTC	CASSLDRASHEQYF	TRBJ2-7	NA	TRBD1	TRBV11-3
TGCGCCAGCAGCCGCCTAGCGGGGAGCACAGATACGCAGTATTTT	CASSRLAGSTDTQYF	TRBJ2-3	NA	TRBD2	TRBV5-1
TGTGCCAGCAGTTCAGGGTCCGGGGAGCTGTTTTTT	CASSSGSGELFF	TRBJ2-2	few	NA	TRBV27
TGTGCCAGCAGTGGGACAATTTCTATGAACACTGAAGCTTTCTTT	CASSGTISMNTEAFF	TRBJ1-1	NA	NA	TRBV2
TGTGCCAGCAGCTTAAACAGGGGGCCCTACGAGCAGTACTTC	CASSLNRGPYEQYF	TRBJ2-7	NA	TRBD1	TRBV11-2
TGTGCCAGCAGCAGAGGGACTAGCGGGCCCCAATACAATGAGCAGTTCTTC	CASSRGTSGPQYNEQFF	TRBJ2-1	NA	TRBD2	TRBV7-9
TGTGCCAGCAGCCTAACGGCGAGGGGGACAACTAATGAAAAACTGTTTTTT	CASSLTARGTTNEKLFF	TRBJ1-4	once	NA	TRBV7-6
TGTGCCAGCTCAGCGGGCTCTGGGGCCAACGTCCTGACTTTC	CASSAGSGANVLTF	TRBJ2-6	NA	NA	TRBV3-1/TRBV3-2
TGCAGCGGTAAAGGTCAGGGGAGAACCGGGGAGCTGTTTTTT	CSGKGQGRTGELFF	TRBJ2-2	NA	NA	TRBV29-1
TGTGCCAGCAGCTTGGTAACCGGGACAGGGGATCACGAGCAGTACTTC	CASSLVTGTGDHEQYF	TRBJ2-7	NA	TRBD1	TRBV7-9
TGCGCCAGCAGCAGAGAACCGGGACAGGGGTCGGCGGCTAATGAAAAACTGTTTTTT	CASSREPGQGSAANEKLFF	TRBJ1-4	NA	TRBD1	TRBV4-1
TGTGCCAGCAGTGAAGCGCTTCTTAAAGGGGCCAATCAGCCCCAGCATTTT	CASSEALLKGANQPQHF	TRBJ1-5	few	NA	TRBV2
TGTGCCAGCAGCGTCGACAGGGGTTGGGGAGAGACCCAGTACTTC	CASSVDRGWGETQYF	TRBJ2-5	NA	TRBD1	TRBV11-2
TGTGCCAGCAGCCAAGTAGGCGGGGCTTTTCTTGAGCAGTTCTTC	CASSQVGGAFLEQFF	TRBJ2-1	NA	NA	TRBV3-1/TRBV3-2
TGTGCCAGCAGCCAATTGGGGCAGACTAGGTTCTTC	CASSQLGQTRFF	TRBJ2-1	NA	NA	TRBV3-1/TRBV3-2
TGTGCCAGTAGTACGACTAGCGGGAGGCAAGAGACCCAGTACTTC	CASSTTSGRQETQYF	TRBJ2-5	NA	TRBD2	TRBV19
TGTGCCAGCACACCGCAGGGGGCTCTGTACCACACCGGGGAGCTGTTTTTT	CASTPQGALYHTGELFF	TRBJ2-2	once	TRBD1	TRBV27
TGTGCCATCAGCCCGGGACAGGTGGGGACAGATACGCAGTATTTT	CAISPGQVGTDTQYF	TRBJ2-3	NA	TRBD1	TRBV10-3
TGCGCCAGCAGGGGACAGAATTCACCCCTCCACTTT	CASRGQNSPLHF	TRBJ1-6	NA	TRBD1	TRBV4-1
TGCGCCAGCAGCTTGGCTCAGGGGATGGGAGAGCAGTACTTC	CASSLAQGMGEQYF	TRBJ2-7	NA	NA	TRBV5-1
TGTGCCAGCAGCTCGAGAACAGGCCCGCTCTGGTACACCTTC	CASSSRTGPLWYTF	TRBJ1-2	NA	NA	TRBV5-4
TGTGCCAGTAGTATAGATCTGCCTGGACATTCAGCATTTTCACCCCTCCACTTT	CASSIDLPGHSAFSPLHF	TRBJ1-6	NA	NA	TRBV19